This T cell receptor beta chain was documented in a study of T cell responses to AZD1222 COVID-19 vaccine. Findings and caveats of the study: Dominant at 160-218 and 743-854, vaccine-associated CD4 TCRs also spanned spike. Increased Spike-specific TCR breadth and depth were observed after two AZD1222 doses.

About this clone itself: Its specificity is not known.

Germline V lookup: CDR1 MNHEY, CDR2 SVGAGI. V gave up 2 bases and J gave up 4 bases, with 15 bases separating them. The CDR3 contains 16 residues. Clones were read by immunoSEQ multiplex PCR, and TCRdb kept only the in-frame ones, dropping some. The table has 100,000 to 150,000 clones, around 89% seen once; the top ten hold around 10%. The sample here was peripheral blood, taken on day 0 of MenACWY control vaccination. The chain links TRBV6-5 to TRBJ2-1, with a weak D call TRBD1 (6 bases). This TCR was recovered from an adult in good health. The DNA of the CDR3 is TGTGCCAGCAGTTACAAATATCAGGGGCGGTACAATGAGCAGTTCTTC. Translation gives CASSYKYQGRYNEQFF.